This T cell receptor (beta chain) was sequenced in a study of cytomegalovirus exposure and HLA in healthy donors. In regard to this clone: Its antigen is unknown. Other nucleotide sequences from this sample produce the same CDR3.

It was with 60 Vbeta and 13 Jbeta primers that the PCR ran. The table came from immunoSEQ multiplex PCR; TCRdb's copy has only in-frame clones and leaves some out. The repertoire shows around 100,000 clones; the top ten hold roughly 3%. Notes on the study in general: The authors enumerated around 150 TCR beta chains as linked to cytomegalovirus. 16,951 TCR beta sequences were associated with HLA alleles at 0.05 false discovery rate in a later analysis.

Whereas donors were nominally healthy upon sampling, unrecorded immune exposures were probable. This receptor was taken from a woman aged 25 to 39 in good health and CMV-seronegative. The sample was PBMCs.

The CDR3 coding sequence is TGCGCCAGCAGCTTTGGACAGGGCGCAGATACGCAGTATTTT. This gives the protein CASSFGQGADTQYF. The chain joins TRBV5-1 to TRBJ2-3; the match to TRBD1 covers 8 bases. The J segment lost 4 bases and the V segment lost 2 bases, leaving 3 bases of the junction unmatched. CDR3 length: 14 amino acids. Germline CDR1 and CDR2: SGHRS and YFSETQ. Together with reference TRBV5-1 and TRBJ2-3, the CDR3 gives the full variable domain: KAGVTQTPRYLIKTRGQQVTLSCSPISGHRSVSWYQQTPGQGLQFLFEYFSETQRNKGNFPGRFSGRQFSNSRSEMNVSTLELGDSALYLCASSFGQGADTQYFGPGTRLTVL.